These 17 T cell receptor beta chains were all obtained from the same sample, sequenced in a study of human T cells and chemical hapten exposure. Time point reported: patch test 3, about 24 weeks after DPC sensitization. Treatment of the sample: therapeutic diphenylcyclopropenone sensitization with weekly scalp DPC. Each CDR3 protein is one row after TCRdb ran MiXCR on the RACE reads. The sample records about 89,000 distinct CDR3 sequences, 13% being singletons. The sequencing here drew on whole blood, taken in connection with sensitization to the hapten diphenylcyclopropenone (DPC). These TCRs come from a woman aged 50 to 60 with alopecia areata. Some clones in this sample may be carry-over from other donors' samples.

This clonotype showed up just a few times. The rearrangement uses TRBV10-3 and TRBJ2-7, with TRBD2 matching 10 bases. Trimming cost V 6 bases and J 2 bases; bases outside gene matches: 7. Germline-derived CDR1 and CDR2 are ENHRY and SYGVKD. This CDR3 is 15 amino acids long. CDR3 bases: TGTGCCATCAGCCTAGCGGGAGCCGGGACCTACGAGCAGTACTTC. Its translation: CAISLAGAGTYEQYF.

This chain uses TRBV15 with TRBJ2-1; a weak D match, TRBD1 (7 bases). Trimming stripped 0 bases from V and 14 bases from J, with 17 bases between. CDR1 and CDR2 from the germline V gene are LNHNV and YYDKDF (reference sequence). The CDR3 spans 14 residues. The CDR3 DNA is TGTGCCACCAGCAGAGAGACCCAGGGGGGCGGTGAGTTCTTC. It translates to CATSRETQGGGEFF.

This clonotype has a count of ten or more. This sequence joins TRBV19 and TRBJ1-2, with TRBD1 matching 7 bases. With V trimmed by 4 bases and J by 5 bases, 7 bases remained unmatched. The CDR3 totals 14 residues. CDR1 and CDR2 (germline): LNHDA, SQIVND (reference sequence). The CDR3 is CASSTGTAVYGYTF. Here the CDR3 DNA reads TGTGCCAGTAGTACCGGGACAGCGGTATATGGCTACACCTTC.

As concerns this clonotype: A much more abundant neighbour one base away suggests this may be a read error. J is TRBJ2-1 and V is TRBV12-3 or TRBV12-4, with D perhaps matching TRBD2 (7 bases). The CDR3 spans 16 residues. CDR3: CASSIAPGGSYNERFF. The CDR3 DNA follows: TGTGCCAGCAGTATAGCTCCGGGGGGCTCCTACAATGAGCGGTTCTTC.

The chain combines TRBV6-5 with TRBJ2-1; D may match TRBD1 or TRBD2 (6 bases each). The germline V gene encodes CDR1 MNHEY and CDR2 SVGAGI. The CDR3 has 14 amino acids. V was trimmed by 7 bases and J by 3 bases, leaving 13 bases between them. The CDR3 DNA reads as TGTGCCAGCACCAGGGGACTTGACTACAATGAGCAGTTCTTC. Its protein product is CASTRGLDYNEQFF.

V and J are TRBV2 and TRBJ2-5, with TRBD2 matching 12 bases. The trim removed 3 bases at V and 6 bases at J, leaving 5 bases unmatched. CDR3 length: 15 residues. CDR1 is SNHLY, CDR2 FYNNEI, per germline. CDR3 sequence reads: CASSEPSGRAKTQYF. In nucleotides, the CDR3 is TGTGCCAGCAGTGAGCCTAGCGGGAGGGCCAAGACCCAGTACTTC. The variable domain in full, completed from reference TRBV2 and TRBJ2-5, reads EPEVTQTPSHQVTQMGQEVILRCVPISNHLYFYWYRQILGQKVEFLVSFYNNEISEKSEIFDDQFSVERPDGSNFTLKIRSTKLEDSAMYFCASSEPSGRAKTQYFGPGTRLLVL.

The table lists this clonotype with many counts. The CDR3 DNA reads as TGCGCCAGCAGCTTGCGGGGGATGGGAGAGACCCAGTACTTC. This codes for CASSLRGMGETQYF. The chain carries TRBV5-1 and TRBJ2-5; possible D gene TRBD2, 6 bases. This CDR3 region has 14 residues. Germline loops: CDR1 SGHRS, CDR2 YFSETQ. Trimming left V 1 base short and J 4 bases short, with 11 bases between.

This rearrangement joins TRBV9 to TRBJ2-3; perhaps D is TRBD1 or TRBD2 (5 bases each). This CDR3 spans 14 amino acids. Between the trimmed V and J ends, which lost 3 bases and 3 bases, there was a span of 11 bases. The V gene's germline CDR1 is SGDLS and CDR2 YYNGEE. The CDR3 region is CASSERGLTDTQYF. The CDR3 DNA reads as TGTGCCAGCAGCGAGAGGGGATTGACAGATACGCAGTATTTT.

The gene calls are TRBV2 and TRBJ1-2; unclear D gene. CDR1 is SNHLY, CDR2 FYNNEI, per germline. V shed 7 bases and J shed 1 base, with 7 bases lying between them. This CDR3 comprises 12 residues. The CDR3 loop reads CASNLRNYGYTF. The CDR3 DNA sequence: TGTGCCAGCAACCTCCGTAACTATGGCTACACCTTC.

This clonotype was recorded many times. This chain links TRBV7-8 with TRBJ2-2; 10 nucleotides match TRBD2. The CDR3 contains 16 residues. CDR1 is SGHVS, CDR2 FQNEAQ, per germline. Unmatched junction bases numbered 5, after V lost 5 bases and J lost 2 bases. CDR3 protein: CASSPWTSGNTGELFF. The CDR3 nucleotides read TGTGCCAGCAGCCCATGGACTAGCGGTAACACCGGGGAGCTGTTTTTT.

This clonotype came up a few times. The V and J genes are TRBV12-3 or TRBV12-4 and TRBJ1-5; the match to TRBD1 covers 7 bases. Trimming at V came to 3 bases and at J to 2 bases, leaving 7 bases not matched to a gene. The CDR3 spans 16 residues. The CDR3 loop is CASSLWFGQGNQPQHF. In nucleotides, the CDR3 is TGTGCCAGCAGTTTGTGGTTCGGACAGGGCAATCAGCCCCAGCATTTT.

This clonotype has at least ten counts. The chain employs TRBV20-1 and TRBJ2-7; 12 bases fit TRBD2. The junction had 3 bases not matched to a gene; V was cut back by 0 bases and J by 0 bases. The CDR3 is 16 residues long. Germline loops: CDR1 DFQATT, CDR2 SNEGSKA (reference sequence). CDR3 DNA sequence: TGCAGTGCTAGAGATCGGACTAGCGGGACCTCCTACGAGCAGTACTTC. Residues: CSARDRTSGTSYEQYF.

The rearrangement links TRBV5-1 to TRBJ1-1; no clear D gene. Per germline, CDR1 SGHRS and CDR2 YFSETQ. This CDR3 spans 14 amino acids. Trimming shortened V by 0 bases and J by 8 bases, and 14 bases separated the two germline ends. CDR3 in DNA: TGCGCCAGCAGCTTGGACGTAAACGAGAGGGAAGCTTTCTTT. As protein: CASSLDVNEREAFF.

This clonotype was seen only a few times. The CDR3 nucleotides are TGTGCCAGCAGCTTGGGACTAGCGGGAGGAACGACCTACGAGCAGTACTTC. Its translation is CASSLGLAGGTTYEQYF. The chain is built from TRBV7-9 and TRBJ2-7; 15 bases match TRBD2. Germline values: CDR1 SEHNR, CDR2 FQNEAQ (reference sequence). Trimming removed 3 bases from V and 2 bases from J; junction bases left unmatched: 5. The CDR3 totals 17 residues.

This clonotype showed up just a few times. V gene TRBV29-1 combines with J gene TRBJ1-4; 8 bases agree with TRBD1. V gave up 5 bases and J gave up 4 bases; unmatched junction bases: 6. Germline CDR1 is SQVTM and CDR2 is ANQGSEA. The CDR3 has 14 residues. CDR3 loop: CSVSHRGNNEKLFF. CDR3 in DNA: TGCAGCGTTTCCCACAGGGGGAATAATGAAAAACTGTTTTTT.

This clonotype was observed a few times. The chain is built from TRBV20-1 and TRBJ2-3; D not certain. The CDR3 is made up of 16 amino acids. The V gene's germline CDR1 is DFQATT and CDR2 SNEGSKA (reference sequence). V gave up 3 bases and J gave up 3 bases, with 19 bases separating them. The CDR3 region has the DNA TGCAGTGCTAGCGACTCATACGAGAAAGGGACAGATACGCAGTATTTT. Protein product: CSASDSYEKGTDTQYF.

This rearrangement joins TRBV20-1 to TRBJ1-4; D may be TRBD1 (5 bases). CDR3 length: 16 amino acids. V was clipped by 5 bases and J by 6 bases, with 22 bases between them. CDR1 is DFQATT and CDR2 is SNEGSKA in the germline V gene (reference sequence). The CDR3 sequence is CSAQPGRGRYDEKLFF. The CDR3 DNA follows: TGCAGTGCTCAGCCCGGGCGGGGCCGTTACGATGAAAAACTGTTTTTT.